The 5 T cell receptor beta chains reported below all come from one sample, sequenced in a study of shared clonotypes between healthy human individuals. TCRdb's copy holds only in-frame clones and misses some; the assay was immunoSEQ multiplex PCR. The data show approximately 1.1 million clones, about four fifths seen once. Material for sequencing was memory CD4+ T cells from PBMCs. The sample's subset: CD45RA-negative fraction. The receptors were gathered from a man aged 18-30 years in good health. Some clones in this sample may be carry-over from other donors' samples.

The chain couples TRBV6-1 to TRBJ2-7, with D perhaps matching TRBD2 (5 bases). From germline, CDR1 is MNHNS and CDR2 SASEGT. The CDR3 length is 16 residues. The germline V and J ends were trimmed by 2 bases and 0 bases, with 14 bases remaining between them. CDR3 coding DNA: TGTGCCAGCAGTGAATCAGTGTTAGCGCGCTCCTACGAGCAGTACTTC. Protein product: CASSESVLARSYEQYF.

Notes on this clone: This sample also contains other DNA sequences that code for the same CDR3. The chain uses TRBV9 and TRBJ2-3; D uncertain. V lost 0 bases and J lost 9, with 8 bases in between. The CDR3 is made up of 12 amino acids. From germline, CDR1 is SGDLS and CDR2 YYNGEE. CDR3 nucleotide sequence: TGTGCCAGCAGCGTAGTCGAAGACACGCAGTATTTT. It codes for CASSVVEDTQYF.

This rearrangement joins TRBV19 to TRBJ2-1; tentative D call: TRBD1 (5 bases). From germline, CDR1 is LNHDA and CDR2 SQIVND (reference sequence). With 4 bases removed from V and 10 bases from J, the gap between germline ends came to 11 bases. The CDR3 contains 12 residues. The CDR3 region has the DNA TGTGCCAGTAGTAACCGTAGGGGAGAGCAGTTCTTC. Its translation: CASSNRRGEQFF.

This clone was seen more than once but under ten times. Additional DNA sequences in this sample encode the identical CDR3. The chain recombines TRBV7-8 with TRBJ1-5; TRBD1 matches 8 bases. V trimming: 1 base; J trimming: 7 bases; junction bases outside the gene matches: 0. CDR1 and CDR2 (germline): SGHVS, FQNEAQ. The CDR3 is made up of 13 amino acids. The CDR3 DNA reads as TGTGCCAGCAGCTTAGACAGGGGGCAGCCCCAGCATTTT. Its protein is CASSLDRGQPQHF.

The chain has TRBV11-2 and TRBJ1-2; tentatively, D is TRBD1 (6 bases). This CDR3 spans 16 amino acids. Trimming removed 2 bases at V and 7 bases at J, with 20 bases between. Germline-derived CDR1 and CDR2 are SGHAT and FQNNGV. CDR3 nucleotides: TGTGCCAGCAGCTTAAACGCAGGGGCGATGGGTGGTGGCTACACCTTC. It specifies CASSLNAGAMGGGYTF.